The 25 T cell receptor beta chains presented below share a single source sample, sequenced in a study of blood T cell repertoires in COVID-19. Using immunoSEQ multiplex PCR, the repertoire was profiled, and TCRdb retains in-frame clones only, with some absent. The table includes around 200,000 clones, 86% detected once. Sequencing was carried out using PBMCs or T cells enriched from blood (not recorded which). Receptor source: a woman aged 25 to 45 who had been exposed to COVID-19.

The DNA for the CDR3 is TGTGCCAGCTCACCAGATAAGGGGGCTGGCTACACCTTC. This codes for CASSPDKGAGYTF. The chain links TRBV18 to TRBJ1-2; the match to TRBD1 covers 7 bases. Trimming took 2 bases from V and 7 from J; bases not matched to a gene: 4. The CDR3 is 13 amino acids. Looked up from germline, CDR1 is KGHSH and CDR2 is LQKENI.

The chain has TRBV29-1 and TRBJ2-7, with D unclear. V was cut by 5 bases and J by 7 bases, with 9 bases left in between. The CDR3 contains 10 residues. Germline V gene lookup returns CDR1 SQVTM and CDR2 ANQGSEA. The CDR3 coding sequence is TGCAGCGTTTCAACCGGGGAGCAGTACTTC. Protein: CSVSTGEQYF.

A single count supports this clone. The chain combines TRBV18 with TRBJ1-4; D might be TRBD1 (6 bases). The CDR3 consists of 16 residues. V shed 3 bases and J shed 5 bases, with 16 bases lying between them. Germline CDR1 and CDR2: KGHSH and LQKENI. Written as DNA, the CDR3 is TGTGCCAGCTCACCCAACGCGAGGCAGGGGAATGAAAAACTGTTTTTT. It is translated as CASSPNARQGNEKLFF. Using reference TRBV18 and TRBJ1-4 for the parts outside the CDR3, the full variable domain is NAGVMQNPRHLVRRRGQEARLRCSPMKGHSHVYWYRQLPEEGLKFMVYLQKENIIDESGMPKERFSAEFPKEGPSILRIQQVVRGDSAAYFCASSPNARQGNEKLFFGSGTQLSVL.

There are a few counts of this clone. The DNA of the CDR3 is TGTGCCAGCTCACCATTGCAGTATAATTCACCCCTCCACTTT. It yields the protein CASSPLQYNSPLHF. This chain joins TRBV18 and TRBJ1-6; no clear D gene. Germline assignment: CDR1 KGHSH and CDR2 LQKENI. The CDR3 runs to 14 residues. With 2 bases removed from V and 4 bases from J, the gap between germline ends came to 6 bases.

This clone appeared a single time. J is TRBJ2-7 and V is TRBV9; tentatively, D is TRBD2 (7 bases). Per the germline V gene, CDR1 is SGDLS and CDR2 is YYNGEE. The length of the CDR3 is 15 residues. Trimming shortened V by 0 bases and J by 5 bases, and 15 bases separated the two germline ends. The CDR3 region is CASSVAAGAVDEQYF. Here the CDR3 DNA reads TGTGCCAGCAGCGTAGCTGCGGGGGCGGTCGACGAGCAGTACTTC.

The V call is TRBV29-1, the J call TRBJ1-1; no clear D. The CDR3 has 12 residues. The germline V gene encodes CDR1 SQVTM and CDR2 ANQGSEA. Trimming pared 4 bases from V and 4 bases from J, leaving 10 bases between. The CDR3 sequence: CSVVRTGTEAFF. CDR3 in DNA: TGCAGCGTTGTGCGAACGGGCACTGAAGCTTTCTTT.

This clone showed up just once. The CDR3 DNA reads as TGTGCCAGCAGCCCGCCGGGGGGGCCCTACAATGAGCAGTTCTTC. As protein: CASSPPGGPYNEQFF. The chain joins TRBV5-6 to TRBJ2-1; 8 nucleotides match TRBD2. This CDR3 comprises 15 residues. The trim removed 4 bases at V and 2 bases at J, leaving 5 bases unmatched. Per the germline V gene, CDR1 is SGHDT and CDR2 is YYEEEE. The whole variable domain, remainder taken from reference TRBV5-6 and TRBJ2-1, is DAGVTQSPTHLIKTRGQQVTLRCSPKSGHDTVSWYQQALGQGPQFIFQYYEEEERQRGNFPDRFSGHQFPNYSSELNVNALLLGDSALYLCASSPPGGPYNEQFFGPGTRLTVL.

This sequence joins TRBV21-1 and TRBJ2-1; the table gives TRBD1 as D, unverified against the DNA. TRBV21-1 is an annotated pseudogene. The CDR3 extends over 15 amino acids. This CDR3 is CASIQSGQTYNEQFF. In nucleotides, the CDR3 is TGTGCCAGCATCCAAAGCGGACAGACCTACAATGAGCAGTTCTTC.

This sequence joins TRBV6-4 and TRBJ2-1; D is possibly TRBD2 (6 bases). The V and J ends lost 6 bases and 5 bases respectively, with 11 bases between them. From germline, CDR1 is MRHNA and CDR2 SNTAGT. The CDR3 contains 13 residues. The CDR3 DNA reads TGTGCCAGCAGCCCCTGGGGGGACAATGAGCAGTTCTTC. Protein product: CASSPWGDNEQFF.

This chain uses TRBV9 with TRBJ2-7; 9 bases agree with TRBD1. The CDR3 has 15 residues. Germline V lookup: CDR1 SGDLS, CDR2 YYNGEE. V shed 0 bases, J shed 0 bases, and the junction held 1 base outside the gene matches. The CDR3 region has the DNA TGTGCCAGCAGCGTAGGGGACAGGGCCTCCTACGAGCAGTACTTC. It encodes CASSVGDRASYEQYF.

The DNA for the CDR3 is TGTGCCTGGACCCGAACCCGGACTAGCGGGGGACCCTACGAGCAGTACTTC. The encoded protein is CAWTRTRTSGGPYEQYF. J is TRBJ2-7 and V is TRBV30, with TRBD2 identical over 13 bases. CDR1 GTSNPN and CDR2 SVGIG come from the germline V gene (reference sequence). V shed 4 bases, J shed 2 bases, and the junction held 11 bases outside the gene matches. The CDR3 spans 17 residues.

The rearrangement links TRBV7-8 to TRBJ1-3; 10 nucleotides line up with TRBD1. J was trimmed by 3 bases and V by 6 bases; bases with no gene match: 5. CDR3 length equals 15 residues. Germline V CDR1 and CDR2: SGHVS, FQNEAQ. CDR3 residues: CASRGTGAVGNTIYF. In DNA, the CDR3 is TGTGCCAGCAGAGGGACAGGGGCTGTTGGAAACACCATATATTTT.

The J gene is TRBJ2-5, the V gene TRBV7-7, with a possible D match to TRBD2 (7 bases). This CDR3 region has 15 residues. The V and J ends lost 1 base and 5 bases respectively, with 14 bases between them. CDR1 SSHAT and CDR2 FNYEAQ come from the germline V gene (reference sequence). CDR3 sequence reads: CASSLVAGARETQYF. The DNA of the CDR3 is TGTGCCAGCAGCTTAGTCGCGGGGGCGCGGGAGACCCAGTACTTC.

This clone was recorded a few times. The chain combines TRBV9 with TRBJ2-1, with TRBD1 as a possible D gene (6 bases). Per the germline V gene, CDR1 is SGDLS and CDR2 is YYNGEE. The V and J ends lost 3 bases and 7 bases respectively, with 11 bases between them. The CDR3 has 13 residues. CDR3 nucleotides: TGTGCCAGCAGCGAGGGGGTTCGGAATGAGCAGTTCTTC. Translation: CASSEGVRNEQFF.

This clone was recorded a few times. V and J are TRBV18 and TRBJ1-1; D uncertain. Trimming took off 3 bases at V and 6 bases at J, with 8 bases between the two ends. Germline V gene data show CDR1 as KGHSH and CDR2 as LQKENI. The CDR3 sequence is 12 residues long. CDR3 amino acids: CASSPMPAEAFF. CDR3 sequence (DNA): TGTGCCAGCTCACCGATGCCAGCTGAAGCTTTCTTT.

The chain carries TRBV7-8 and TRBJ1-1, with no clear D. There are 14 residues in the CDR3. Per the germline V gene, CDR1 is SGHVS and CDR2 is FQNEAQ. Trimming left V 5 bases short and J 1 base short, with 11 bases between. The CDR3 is CASSLGGRNTEAFF. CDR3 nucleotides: TGTGCCAGCAGCCTGGGAGGGAGGAACACTGAAGCTTTCTTT. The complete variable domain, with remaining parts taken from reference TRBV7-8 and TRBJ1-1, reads GAGVSQSPRYKVAKRGQDVALRCDPISGHVSLFWYQQALGQGPEFLTYFQNEAQLDKSGLPSDRFFAERPEGSVSTLKIQRTQQEDSAVYLCASSLGGRNTEAFFGQGTRLTVV.

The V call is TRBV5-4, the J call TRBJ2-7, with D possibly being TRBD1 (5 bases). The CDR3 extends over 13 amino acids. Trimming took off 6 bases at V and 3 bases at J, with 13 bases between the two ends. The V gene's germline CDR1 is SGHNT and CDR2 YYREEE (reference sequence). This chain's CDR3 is CASTFWGNYEQYF. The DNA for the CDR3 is TGTGCCAGCACCTTCTGGGGCAACTACGAGCAGTACTTC.

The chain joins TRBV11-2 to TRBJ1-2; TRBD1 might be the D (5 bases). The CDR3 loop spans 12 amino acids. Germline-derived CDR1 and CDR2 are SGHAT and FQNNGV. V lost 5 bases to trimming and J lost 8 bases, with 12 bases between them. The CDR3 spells CASSPAGSGYTF. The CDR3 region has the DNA TGTGCCAGCAGCCCCGCAGGGTCGGGCTACACCTTC.

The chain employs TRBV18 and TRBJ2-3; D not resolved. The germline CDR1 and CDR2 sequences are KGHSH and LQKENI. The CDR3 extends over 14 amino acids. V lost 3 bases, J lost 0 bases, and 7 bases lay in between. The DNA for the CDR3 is TGTGCCAGCTCACCGGAGACTAGCACAGATACGCAGTATTTT. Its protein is CASSPETSTDTQYF.

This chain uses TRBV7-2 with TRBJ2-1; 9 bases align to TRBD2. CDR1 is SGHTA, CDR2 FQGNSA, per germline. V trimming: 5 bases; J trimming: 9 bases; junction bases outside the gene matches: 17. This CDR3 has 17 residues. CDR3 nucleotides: TGTGCCAGCAGCCCCCTTACTAGCGGGTTCCCCATAGGTGAGCAGTTCTTC. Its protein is CASSPLTSGFPIGEQFF.

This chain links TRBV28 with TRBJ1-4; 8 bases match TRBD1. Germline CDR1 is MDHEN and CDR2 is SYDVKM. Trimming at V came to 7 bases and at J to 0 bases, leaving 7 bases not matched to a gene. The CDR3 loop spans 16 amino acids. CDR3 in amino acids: CASKRTGISTNEKLFF. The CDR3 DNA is TGTGCCAGCAAGAGGACAGGGATCTCAACTAATGAAAAACTGTTTTTT.

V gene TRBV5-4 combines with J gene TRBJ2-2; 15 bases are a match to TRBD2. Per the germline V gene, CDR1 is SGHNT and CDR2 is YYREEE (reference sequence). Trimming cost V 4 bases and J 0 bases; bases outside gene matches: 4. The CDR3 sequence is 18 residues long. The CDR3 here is CASSRTSGGAANTGELFF. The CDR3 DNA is TGTGCCAGCAGCCGGACTAGCGGGGGGGCCGCGAACACCGGGGAGCTGTTTTTT.

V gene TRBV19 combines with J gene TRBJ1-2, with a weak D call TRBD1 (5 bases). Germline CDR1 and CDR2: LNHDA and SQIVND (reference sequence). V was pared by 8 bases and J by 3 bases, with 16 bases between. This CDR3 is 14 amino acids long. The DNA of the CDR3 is TGTGCCAGTGGACGGGGGAATGCGGACTATGGCTACACCTTC. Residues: CASGRGNADYGYTF.

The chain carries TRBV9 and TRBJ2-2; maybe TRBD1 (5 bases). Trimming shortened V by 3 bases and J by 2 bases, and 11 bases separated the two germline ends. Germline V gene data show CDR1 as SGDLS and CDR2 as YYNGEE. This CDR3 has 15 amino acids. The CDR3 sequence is CASSGQPPNTGELFF. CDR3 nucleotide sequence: TGTGCCAGCAGCGGACAGCCTCCAAACACCGGGGAGCTGTTTTTT.

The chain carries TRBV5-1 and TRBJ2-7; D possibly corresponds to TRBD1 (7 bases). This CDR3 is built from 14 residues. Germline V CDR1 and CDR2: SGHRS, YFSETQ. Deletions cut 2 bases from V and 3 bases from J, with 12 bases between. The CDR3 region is CASSLARGDYEQYF. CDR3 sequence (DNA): TGCGCCAGCAGCTTAGCCAGGGGGGACTACGAGCAGTACTTC.